This T cell receptor beta chain was obtained from a study of blood T cell repertoires in COVID-19. There are 15 residues in the CDR3. Germline lookup yields CDR1 MDHEN and CDR2 SYDVKM. Trimming took 3 bases from V and 0 from J, leaving 9 bases between them. Clones were sequenced by immunoSEQ multiplex PCR, and TCRdb holds only the in-frame ones, with some missing. The sample yields about 210,000 clones, approximately 89% seen once. The receptor was isolated from a woman between 40 and 55 years old with acute COVID-19. The sequenced sample consisted of PBMCs or T cells enriched from blood (not recorded which). This chain connects TRBV28 to TRBJ1-5; no firm D call. CDR3 DNA sequence: TGTGCCAGCAGTTTTCGGGAGACTAGCAATCAGCCCCAGCATTTT. Its protein product is CASSFRETSNQPQHF.